A single sample gave rise to the 5 T cell receptor beta chains below, sequenced in a study of T cell clones after liver transplantation. Data came from immunoSEQ multiplex PCR; TCRdb stores just in-frame clones and leaves some out. Counted here are more than 95,000 clones, 75% to 85% occurring once; the ten biggest clones make up around 0.97%. The sequencing here drew on CD4+ T cells from blood, taken before liver transplant. The origin of the receptors is a human donor who received a liver transplant.

CDR3 nucleotide sequence: TGTGCCAGTAGTGAGGGGAGGGAGCAGCCCCAGCATTTT. Encoded protein: CASSEGREQPQHF. This chain uses TRBV19 with TRBJ1-5; tentatively, D is TRBD1 (5 bases). CDR3 length equals 13 residues. The V gene's germline CDR1 is LNHDA and CDR2 SQIVND (reference sequence). The V gene lost 5 bases and the J gene lost 7 bases, with 12 bases spanning the gap. Based on the CDR3 plus reference TRBV19 and TRBJ1-5, the full variable domain is DGGITQSPKYLFRKEGQNVTLSCEQNLNHDAMYWYRQDPGQGLRLIYYSQIVNDFQKGDIAEGYSVSREKKESFPLTVTSAQKNPTAFYLCASSEGREQPQHFGDGTRLSIL.

J is TRBJ2-1 and V is TRBV28, with D hard to call. Trimming pared 2 bases from V and 4 bases from J, leaving 18 bases between. Germline V gene sequence: CDR1 MDHEN, CDR2 SYDVKM. There are 17 residues in the CDR3. The CDR3 DNA is TGTGCCAGCAGTTTAGACCTTGGTTACGCCCCTTACAATGAGCAGTTCTTC. Protein: CASSLDLGYAPYNEQFF.

The chain employs TRBV28 and TRBJ2-1, with D uncertain. Looked up from germline, CDR1 is MDHEN and CDR2 is SYDVKM. This CDR3 is built from 12 residues. V was pared by 2 bases and J by 3 bases, with 2 bases between. CDR3 sequence reads: CASSLNYNEQFF. In DNA, the CDR3 is TGTGCCAGCAGTTTAAACTACAATGAGCAGTTCTTC.

V usage is TRBV18 and J usage is TRBJ2-3; a weak D match, TRBD1 (5 bases). Between the trimmed V and J ends, which lost 3 bases and 6 bases, there was a span of 10 bases. The CDR3 runs 13 residues. Germline V gene sequence: CDR1 KGHSH, CDR2 LQKENI. The CDR3 DNA follows: TGTGCCAGCTCACCTTCGCAGGGTGATACGCAGTATTTT. Translating gives CASSPSQGDTQYF.

The chain combines TRBV7-8 with TRBJ2-2; tentatively, D is TRBD1 (6 bases). The ends were cut back, 8 bases at V and 2 bases at J, with 12 bases in the middle. Germline V lookup: CDR1 SGHVS, CDR2 FQNEAQ. CDR3 length: 14 amino acids. For the CDR3, the DNA is TGTGCCAGCGGTTCAGGGGTAAACACCGGGGAGCTGTTTTTT. It translates to CASGSGVNTGELFF. Combining the CDR3 with reference TRBV7-8 and TRBJ2-2 gives the whole variable domain GAGVSQSPRYKVAKRGQDVALRCDPISGHVSLFWYQQALGQGPEFLTYFQNEAQLDKSGLPSDRFFAERPEGSVSTLKIQRTQQEDSAVYLCASGSGVNTGELFFGEGSRLTVL.